This record covers a single T cell receptor (beta chain). The record originates from a study of blood T cell repertoires in COVID-19. The method was immunoSEQ multiplex PCR; TCRdb's version includes in-frame clones alone and lacks a portion of them. Here the sample spans about 300,000 clones, roughly 85% being singletons. The TCR sequence derives from a woman in her twenties or thirties who had recovered from COVID-19. The sequenced sample was PBMCs or T cells enriched from blood (not recorded which).

This CDR3 reads CARVGTAQHGYTF. CDR3 bases: TGTGCCAGGGTAGGGACAGCCCAGCATGGCTACACCTTC. The V gene is TRBV11-2, the J gene TRBJ1-2; 7 positions match TRBD1. CDR3 length: 13 residues. J lost 6 bases, V lost 9 bases, and 10 bases had no gene match. Per the germline V gene, CDR1 is SGHAT and CDR2 is FQNNGV.